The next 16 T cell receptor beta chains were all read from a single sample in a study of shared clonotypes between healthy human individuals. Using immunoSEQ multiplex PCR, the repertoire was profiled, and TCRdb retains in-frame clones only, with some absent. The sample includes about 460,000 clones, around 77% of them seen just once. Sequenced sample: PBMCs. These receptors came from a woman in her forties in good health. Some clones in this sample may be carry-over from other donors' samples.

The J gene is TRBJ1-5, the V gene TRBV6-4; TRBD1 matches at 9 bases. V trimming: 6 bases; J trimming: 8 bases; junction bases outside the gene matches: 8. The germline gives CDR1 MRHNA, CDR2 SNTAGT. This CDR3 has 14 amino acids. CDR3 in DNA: TGTGCCAGCAGCCCTACAGGGGGCGGGGAGCCCCAGCATTTT. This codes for CASSPTGGGEPQHF.

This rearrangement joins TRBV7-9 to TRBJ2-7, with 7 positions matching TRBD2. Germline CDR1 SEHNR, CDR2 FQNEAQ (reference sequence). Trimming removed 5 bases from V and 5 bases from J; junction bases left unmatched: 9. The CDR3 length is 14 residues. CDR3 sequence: CASSPWGGRDEQYF. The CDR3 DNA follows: TGTGCCAGCAGCCCCTGGGGGGGACGCGACGAGCAGTACTTC.

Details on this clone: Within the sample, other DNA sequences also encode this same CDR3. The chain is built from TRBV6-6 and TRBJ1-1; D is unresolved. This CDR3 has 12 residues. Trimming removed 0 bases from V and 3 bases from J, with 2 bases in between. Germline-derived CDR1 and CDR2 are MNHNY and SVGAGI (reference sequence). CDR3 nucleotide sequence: TGTGCCAGCAGTTACTCGCACACTGAAGCTTTCTTT. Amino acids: CASSYSHTEAFF.

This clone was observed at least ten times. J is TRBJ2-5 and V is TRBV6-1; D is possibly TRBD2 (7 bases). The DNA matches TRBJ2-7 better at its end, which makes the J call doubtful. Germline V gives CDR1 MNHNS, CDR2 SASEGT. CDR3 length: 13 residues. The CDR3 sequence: CASISEGGGEQYF. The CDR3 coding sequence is TGTGCCAGCATCTCTGAGGGAGGGGGCGAGCAGTACTTC.

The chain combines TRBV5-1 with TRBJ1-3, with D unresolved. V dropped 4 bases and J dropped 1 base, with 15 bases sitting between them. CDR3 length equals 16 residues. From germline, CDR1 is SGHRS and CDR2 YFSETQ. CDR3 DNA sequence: TGCGCCAGCAGCCCCTGGGCAGAGTCGTCTGGAAACACCATATATTTT. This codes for CASSPWAESSGNTIYF.

CDR3 protein: CASSLAPTFGTEAFF. CDR3 DNA sequence: TGTGCCAGCAGCTTGGCCCCCACTTTTGGCACTGAAGCTTTCTTT. The chain recombines TRBV5-6 with TRBJ1-1; D not resolved. Germline assignment: CDR1 SGHDT and CDR2 YYEEEE. Trimming took 0 bases from V and 4 from J, leaving 13 bases between them. The CDR3 runs to 15 residues. The full variable domain, in which reference TRBV5-6 and TRBJ1-1 provide the parts outside the CDR3, is DAGVTQSPTHLIKTRGQQVTLRCSPKSGHDTVSWYQQALGQGPQFIFQYYEEEERQRGNFPDRFSGHQFPNYSSELNVNALLLGDSALYLCASSLAPTFGTEAFFGQGTRLTVV.

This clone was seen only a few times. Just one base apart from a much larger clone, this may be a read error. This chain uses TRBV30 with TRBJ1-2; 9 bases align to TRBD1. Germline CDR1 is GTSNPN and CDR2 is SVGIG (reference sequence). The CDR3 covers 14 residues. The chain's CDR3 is CAWSGITGGYGHTF. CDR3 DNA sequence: TGTGCCTGGAGTGGGATTACAGGGGGCTATGGCCACACCTTC.

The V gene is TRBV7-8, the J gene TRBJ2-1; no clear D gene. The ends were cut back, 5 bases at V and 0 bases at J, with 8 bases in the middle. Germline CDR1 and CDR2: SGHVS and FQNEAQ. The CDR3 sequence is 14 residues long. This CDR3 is CASSPSTSYNEQFF. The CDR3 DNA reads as TGTGCCAGCAGCCCCAGTACCTCCTACAATGAGCAGTTCTTC.

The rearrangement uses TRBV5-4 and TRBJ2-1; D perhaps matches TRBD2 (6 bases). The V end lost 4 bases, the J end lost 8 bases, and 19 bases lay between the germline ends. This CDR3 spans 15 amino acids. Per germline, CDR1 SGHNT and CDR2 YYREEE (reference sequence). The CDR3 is CASSQSGLLRDEQFF. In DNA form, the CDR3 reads TGTGCCAGCAGCCAGTCGGGACTCCTTAGGGATGAGCAGTTCTTC.

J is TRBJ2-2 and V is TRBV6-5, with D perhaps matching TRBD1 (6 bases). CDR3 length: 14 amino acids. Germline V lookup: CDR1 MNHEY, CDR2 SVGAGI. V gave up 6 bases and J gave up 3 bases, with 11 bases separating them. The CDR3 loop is CASSRTGYTGELFF. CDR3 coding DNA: TGTGCCAGCAGCCGCACAGGGTACACCGGGGAGCTGTTTTTT.

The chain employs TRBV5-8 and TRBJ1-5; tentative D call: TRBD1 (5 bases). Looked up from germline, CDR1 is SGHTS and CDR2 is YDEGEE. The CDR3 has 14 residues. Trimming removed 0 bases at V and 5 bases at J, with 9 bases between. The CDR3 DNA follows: TGTGCCAGCAGCTTGGGCAGGGCGGATCAGCCCCAGCATTTT. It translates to CASSLGRADQPQHF.

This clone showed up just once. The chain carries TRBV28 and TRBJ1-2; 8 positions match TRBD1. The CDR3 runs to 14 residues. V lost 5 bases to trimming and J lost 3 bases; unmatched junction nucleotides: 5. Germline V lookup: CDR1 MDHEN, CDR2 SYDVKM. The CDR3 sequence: CASSQGRGHYGYTF. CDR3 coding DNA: TGTGCCAGCAGTCAGGGCAGGGGGCACTATGGCTACACCTTC.

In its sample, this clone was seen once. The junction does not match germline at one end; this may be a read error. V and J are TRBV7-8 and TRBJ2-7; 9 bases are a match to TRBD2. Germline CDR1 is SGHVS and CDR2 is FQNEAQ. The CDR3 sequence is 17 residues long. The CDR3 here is CASSLSGRGRGSYEQHF. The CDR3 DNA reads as TGTGCCAGCAGCTTATCAGGGCGCGGGAGGGGTTCCTACGAGCAGCACTTC.

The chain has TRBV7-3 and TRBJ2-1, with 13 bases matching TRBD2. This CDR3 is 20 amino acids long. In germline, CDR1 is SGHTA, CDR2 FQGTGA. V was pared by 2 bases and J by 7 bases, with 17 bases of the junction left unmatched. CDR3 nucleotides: TGTGCCAGCAGCTTAGATCCGTGGACTAGCGGGGGAAATGGGCCTAATGAGCAGTTCTTC. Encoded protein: CASSLDPWTSGGNGPNEQFF.

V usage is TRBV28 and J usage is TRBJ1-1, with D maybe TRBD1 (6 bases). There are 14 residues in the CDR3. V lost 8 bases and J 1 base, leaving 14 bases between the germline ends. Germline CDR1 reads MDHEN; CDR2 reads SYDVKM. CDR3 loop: CASSMGGPNTEAFF. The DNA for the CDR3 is TGTGCCAGCTCCATGGGGGGCCCGAACACTGAAGCTTTCTTT. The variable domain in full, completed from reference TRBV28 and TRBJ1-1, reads DVKVTQSSRYLVKRTGEKVFLECVQDMDHENMFWYRQDPGLGLRLIYFSYDVKMKEKGDIPEGYSVSREKKERFSLILESASTNQTSMYLCASSMGGPNTEAFFGQGTRLTVV.

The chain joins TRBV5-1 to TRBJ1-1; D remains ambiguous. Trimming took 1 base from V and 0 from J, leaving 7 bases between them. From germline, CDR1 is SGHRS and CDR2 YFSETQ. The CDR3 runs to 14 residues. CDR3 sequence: CASSLTVLNTEAFF. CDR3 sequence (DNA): TGCGCCAGCAGCTTGACTGTCTTGAACACTGAAGCTTTCTTT.